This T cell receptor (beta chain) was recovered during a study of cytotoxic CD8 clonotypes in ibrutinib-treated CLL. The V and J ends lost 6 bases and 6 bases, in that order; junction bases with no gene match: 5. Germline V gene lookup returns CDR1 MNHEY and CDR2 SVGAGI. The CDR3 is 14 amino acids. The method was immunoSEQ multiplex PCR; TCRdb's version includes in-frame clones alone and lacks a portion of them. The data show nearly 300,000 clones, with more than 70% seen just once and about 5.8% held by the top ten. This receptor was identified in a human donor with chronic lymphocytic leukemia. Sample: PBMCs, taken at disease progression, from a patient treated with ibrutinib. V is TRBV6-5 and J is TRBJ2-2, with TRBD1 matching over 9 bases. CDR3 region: CASRGQGRAGELFF. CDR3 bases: TGTGCCAGCAGGGGACAGGGCCGGGCCGGGGAGCTGTTTTTT.